The 29 T cell receptor beta chains in this list originate from one sample, sequenced in a study of T cells after yellow fever vaccination. TCRdb fed the 5' RACE reads into MiXCR, producing one record per CDR3 protein. The sample shows 450,000 to 650,000 distinct CDR3 sequences, less than 25% of them seen only once. Material: PBMCs, obtained roughly 20 days after the first yellow fever vaccination. The receptor set was obtained from a man aged 18 to 30 who received the YFV17D yellow fever vaccine.

The chain couples TRBV6-6 to TRBJ2-3, with D perhaps matching TRBD1 or TRBD2 (5 bases each). Trimming took 6 bases from V and 2 from J, leaving 9 bases between them. The length of the CDR3 is 13 residues. Per the germline V gene, CDR1 is MNHNY and CDR2 is SVGAGI (reference sequence). CDR3 sequence (DNA): TGTGCCAGCAGGGGACCGGACACAGATACGCAGTATTTT. It specifies CASRGPDTDTQYF.

The rearrangement joins TRBV11-3 to TRBJ2-7, with D possibly TRBD1 on 6 matching bases. V lost 1 base and J 5 bases, leaving 15 bases between the germline ends. Germline values: CDR1 SGHNT, CDR2 YENEEA. The CDR3 has 15 residues. The CDR3 is CASSLGAGVSHEQYF. CDR3 in DNA: TGTGCCAGCAGCTTAGGTGCAGGGGTTAGCCACGAGCAGTACTTC.

This chain uses TRBV7-9 with TRBJ2-1, with 9 bases lining up with TRBD1. This CDR3 has 17 amino acids. Trimming at V came to 7 bases and at J to 9 bases, leaving 19 bases not matched to a gene. From germline, CDR1 is SEHNR and CDR2 FQNEAQ (reference sequence). The CDR3 is CASTSTDWTGAAGEQFF. DNA of the CDR3: TGTGCCAGCACCTCCACCGATTGGACAGGGGCAGCCGGTGAGCAGTTCTTC.

The chain uses TRBV4-3 and TRBJ2-6, with 9 bases aligning to TRBD1. This CDR3 spans 18 amino acids. The germline CDR1 and CDR2 sequences are LGHNA and YSLEER. Unmatched junction bases numbered 9, after V lost 2 bases and J lost 4 bases. The CDR3 DNA is TGCGCCAGCAGCCAAAAACAGGGGGCCGCGTGGGGGGCCAACGTCCTGACTTTC. Its translation: CASSQKQGAAWGANVLTF.

The table lists this clonotype with a few counts. V is TRBV9 and J is TRBJ1-2; TRBD1 might be the D (5 bases). The ends were cut back, 4 bases at V and 4 bases at J, with 17 bases in the middle. The CDR3 loop spans 15 amino acids. In germline, CDR1 is SGDLS, CDR2 YYNGEE. CDR3: CASSTLSQGSYGYTF. CDR3 nucleotide sequence: TGTGCCAGCAGCACACTGTCGCAGGGTTCCTATGGCTACACCTTC. The variable domain in full, with the rest retrieved from reference TRBV9 and TRBJ1-2, is DSGVTQTPKHLITATGQRVTLRCSPRSGDLSVYWYQQSLDQGLQFLIQYYNGEERAKGNILERFSAQQFPDLHSELNLSSLELGDSALYFCASSTLSQGSYGYTFGSGTRLTVV.

This clonotype was seen a handful of times. The gene calls are TRBV5-6 and TRBJ2-5; D may be TRBD2 (5 bases). Germline loops: CDR1 SGHDT, CDR2 YYEEEE. The V gene lost 0 bases and the J gene lost 2 bases, with 14 bases spanning the gap. The CDR3 is 16 residues long. CDR3 sequence: CASSLAAGPFQETQYF. CDR3 DNA: TGTGCCAGCAGCTTGGCCGCGGGTCCTTTTCAAGAGACCCAGTACTTC.

For the CDR3, the DNA is TGTGCCAGCAGTTCAGGCTCAAACAATGAGCAGTTCTTC. This sequence encodes CASSSGSNNEQFF. The gene calls are TRBV28 and TRBJ2-1; D remains ambiguous. The V end lost 4 bases, the J end lost 5 bases, and 9 bases lay between the germline ends. The CDR3 consists of 13 residues. Germline CDR1 reads MDHEN; CDR2 reads SYDVKM. The entire variable domain, with the rest obtained from reference TRBV28 and TRBJ2-1, is as follows: DVKVTQSSRYLVKRTGEKVFLECVQDMDHENMFWYRQDPGLGLRLIYFSYDVKMKEKGDIPEGYSVSREKKERFSLILESASTNQTSMYLCASSSGSNNEQFFGPGTRLTVL.

This clonotype was found a few times. V gene TRBV20-1 combines with J gene TRBJ2-1; D may be TRBD2 (6 bases). Germline values: CDR1 DFQATT, CDR2 SNEGSKA (reference sequence). The ends were cut back, 1 base at V and 7 bases at J, with 17 bases in the middle. The length of the CDR3 is 15 residues. CDR3 bases: TGCAGTGCTAGAGGGGGACTTGATCCAAGGAATGAGCAGTTCTTC. The encoded protein is CSARGGLDPRNEQFF.

This clonotype was seen a handful of times. The V and J genes are TRBV12-3 or TRBV12-4 and TRBJ2-6; D is perhaps TRBD1 (6 bases). The CDR3 has 17 amino acids. V gave up 5 bases and J gave up 0 bases, with 14 bases separating them. The CDR3 DNA reads as TGTGCCAGCAGTACAGGGACCCTTCGCTCTGGGGCCAACGTCCTGACTTTC. Protein: CASSTGTLRSGANVLTF.

J is TRBJ1-5 and V is TRBV12-3 or TRBV12-4; 7 bases match TRBD1. The CDR3 has 15 residues. V lost 5 bases to trimming and J lost 6 bases; unmatched junction nucleotides: 10. Written as DNA, the CDR3 is TGTGCCAGCAGTGGCGGGACAGCGGGGACTCAGCCCCAGCATTTT. It yields the protein CASSGGTAGTQPQHF.

This clonotype appeared a few times. The chain carries TRBV2 and TRBJ1-2, with D perhaps matching TRBD1 (5 bases). V was clipped by 5 bases and J by 8 bases, with 15 bases between them. Germline V lookup: CDR1 SNHLY, CDR2 FYNNEI. The CDR3 extends over 13 amino acids. This chain's CDR3 is CASSQTASEGYTF. The CDR3 DNA follows: TGTGCCAGCAGTCAGACAGCATCGGAGGGCTACACCTTC. The complete variable domain, with remaining parts taken from reference TRBV2 and TRBJ1-2, reads EPEVTQTPSHQVTQMGQEVILRCVPISNHLYFYWYRQILGQKVEFLVSFYNNEISEKSEIFDDQFSVERPDGSNFTLKIRSTKLEDSAMYFCASSQTASEGYTFGSGTRLTVV.

This clonotype was recorded a few times. This chain connects TRBV20-1 to TRBJ2-3; D unclear. The CDR3 contains 13 residues. Germline CDR1 and CDR2: DFQATT and SNEGSKA (reference sequence). V was cut by 7 bases and J by 0 bases, with 11 bases left in between. For the CDR3, the DNA is TGCAGTGGTTCGGAGTCAAGCACAGATACGCAGTATTTT. It translates to CSGSESSTDTQYF.

This clonotype showed up just a few times. This chain uses TRBV9 with TRBJ2-2; tentatively, D is TRBD1 or TRBD2 (5 bases each). Germline loops: CDR1 SGDLS, CDR2 YYNGEE. CDR3 size: 15 residues. The V end lost 3 bases, the J end lost 2 bases, and 11 bases lay between the germline ends. The CDR3 sequence is CASSAGTGNTGELFF. The DNA for the CDR3 is TGTGCCAGCAGCGCTGGGACGGGTAACACCGGGGAGCTGTTTTTT.

This clonotype was observed many times. The CDR3 sequence is CASSIGPYEQYV. CDR3 sequence (DNA): TGTGCCAGCAGCATCGGACCTTACGAGCAGTACGTC. This chain connects TRBV28 to TRBJ2-7, with no clear D. Germline lookup yields CDR1 MDHEN and CDR2 SYDVKM. This CDR3 has 12 amino acids. V shed 6 bases and J shed 4 bases, with 10 bases lying between them.

This chain joins TRBV28 and TRBJ2-5; D is unclear. The V end was cut by 2 bases, the J end by 5 bases, with 12 bases between. Looked up from germline, CDR1 is MDHEN and CDR2 is SYDVKM. CDR3 size: 14 residues. CDR3: CASSLIFTRETQYF. The CDR3 nucleotides read TGTGCCAGCAGTTTAATTTTCACACGGGAGACCCAGTACTTC.

This clonotype was recorded many times. The gene calls are TRBV28 and TRBJ2-3, with D possibly matching TRBD2 (5 bases). V was clipped by 8 bases and J by 0 bases, with 12 bases between them. The CDR3 has 14 residues. From germline, CDR1 is MDHEN and CDR2 SYDVKM. The CDR3 sequence: CASGSGASTDTQYF. The CDR3 region has the DNA TGTGCCAGCGGGAGCGGTGCTAGCACAGATACGCAGTATTTT.

The chain is built from TRBV5-1 and TRBJ1-1; D gene ambiguous. The CDR3 spans 13 residues. V was shortened by 0 bases and J by 6 bases, with 9 bases between the two germline ends. The germline CDR1 and CDR2 sequences are SGHRS and YFSETQ. This chain's CDR3 is CASSLGETSEAFF. DNA for the CDR3: TGCGCCAGCAGCTTGGGGGAAACATCTGAAGCTTTCTTT.

This clonotype was observed once. The rearrangement joins TRBV29-1 to TRBJ2-1, with 7 bases lining up with TRBD2. The CDR3 is 14 residues long. V lost 8 bases, J lost 0 bases, and 7 bases stayed unmatched. Germline V gives CDR1 SQVTM, CDR2 ANQGSEA. The CDR3: CSSNQRGSYNEQFF. The CDR3 bases are TGCAGCTCCAATCAGCGGGGCTCCTACAATGAGCAGTTCTTC.

This sequence joins TRBV10-3 and TRBJ2-5; TRBD1 matches 7 bases. The CDR3 consists of 13 residues. Germline V gives CDR1 ENHRY, CDR2 SYGVKD. The ends lost 5 bases at V and 5 bases at J; junction bases unmatched: 5. CDR3: CAISLGQKETQYF. CDR3 in DNA: TGTGCCATCAGTTTGGGACAGAAGGAGACCCAGTACTTC.

This chain connects TRBV18 to TRBJ2-1, with 8 bases matching TRBD2. The CDR3 has 16 amino acids. The germline gives CDR1 KGHSH, CDR2 LQKENI. Unmatched junction bases numbered 12, after V lost 3 bases and J lost 8 bases. CDR3 nucleotide sequence: TGTGCCAGCTCACCCGGGGGGGGTCACCCGCCGGATGAGCAGTTCTTC. It specifies CASSPGGGHPPDEQFF.

This clonotype was observed a few times. V is TRBV9 and J is TRBJ2-2; TRBD2 matches 10 bases. Germline CDR1 is SGDLS and CDR2 is YYNGEE. The ends lost 1 base at V and 9 bases at J; junction bases unmatched: 3. This CDR3 contains 14 residues. CDR3 loop: CASSVLAGARELFF. CDR3 coding DNA: TGTGCCAGCAGCGTACTAGCGGGGGCGCGGGAGCTGTTTTTT.

This clonotype has more than one count but fewer than ten. V gene TRBV4-2 combines with J gene TRBJ2-3; TRBD2 might be the D (6 bases). This CDR3 contains 17 residues. CDR1 and CDR2 from the germline V gene are LGHNA and YNFKEQ. Trimming stripped 0 bases from V and 4 bases from J, with 17 bases between. CDR3 sequence (DNA): TGTGCCAGCAGCCAAGACGGGACTGGCCAGCAGTCAGATACGCAGTATTTT. Protein product: CASSQDGTGQQSDTQYF.

V usage is TRBV6-5 and J usage is TRBJ1-4; 9 positions agree with TRBD1. The V and J ends lost 4 bases and 4 bases, in that order; junction bases with no gene match: 10. There are 17 residues in the CDR3. Germline V CDR1 and CDR2: MNHEY, SVGAGI. In DNA form, the CDR3 reads TGTGCCAGCAGTTCCTTCCCGGGACAGGGACTTAATGAAAAACTGTTTTTT. It translates to CASSSFPGQGLNEKLFF.

The rearrangement uses TRBV7-8 and TRBJ2-5, with 11 positions matching TRBD2. Germline V lookup: CDR1 SGHVS, CDR2 FQNEAQ. The V gene end was trimmed by 6 bases and the J gene end by 3 bases; junction bases not matched to a gene: 3. The CDR3 contains 14 residues. The CDR3 region is CASRQTSGEETQYF. The CDR3 coding sequence is TGTGCCAGCAGGCAGACTAGCGGGGAAGAGACCCAGTACTTC. The whole variable domain, remainder taken from reference TRBV7-8 and TRBJ2-5, is GAGVSQSPRYKVAKRGQDVALRCDPISGHVSLFWYQQALGQGPEFLTYFQNEAQLDKSGLPSDRFFAERPEGSVSTLKIQRTQQEDSAVYLCASRQTSGEETQYFGPGTRLLVL.

This clonotype was picked up a small number of times. V gene TRBV28 combines with J gene TRBJ2-7; possibly TRBD1 for D (6 bases). The CDR3 has 14 residues. V was shortened by 2 bases and J by 0 bases, with 8 bases between the two germline ends. Looked up from germline, CDR1 is MDHEN and CDR2 is SYDVKM. In DNA form, the CDR3 reads TGTGCCAGCAGTTTAGCAGGGGACTCCTACGAGCAGTACGTC. It is translated as CASSLAGDSYEQYV.

This clonotype occurred a few times. The chain is built from TRBV7-9 and TRBJ1-3; D call uncertain. The V end was cut by 8 bases, the J end by 0 bases, with 11 bases between. This CDR3 has 14 residues. Germline V CDR1 and CDR2: SEHNR, FQNEAQ (reference sequence). The CDR3 sequence is CASDEGYSGNTIYF. CDR3 nucleotides: TGTGCCAGCGATGAGGGCTACTCTGGAAACACCATATATTTT.

The table lists this clonotype with a few counts. The genes are TRBV15 and TRBJ2-1, with 12 bases identical to TRBD2. V shed 3 bases, J shed 5 bases, and the junction held 8 bases outside the gene matches. The CDR3 has 17 amino acids. Germline V gives CDR1 LNHNV, CDR2 YYDKDF (reference sequence). CDR3 sequence: CATSRIGLAGLHNEQFF. CDR3 nucleotide sequence: TGTGCCACCAGCAGGATCGGACTAGCGGGGTTGCACAATGAGCAGTTCTTC.

This clonotype was seen only a few times. The CDR3 is CASSDGLAGSYNEQFF. CDR3 sequence (DNA): TGTGCCAGCAGCGATGGACTAGCGGGGAGTTACAATGAGCAGTTCTTC. The chain has TRBV7-8 and TRBJ2-1; TRBD2 agrees at 12 bases. V was clipped by 5 bases and J by 4 bases; unmatched bases: 6. This CDR3 region has 16 residues. Germline V gives CDR1 SGHVS, CDR2 FQNEAQ.

V and J are TRBV12-3 or TRBV12-4 and TRBJ1-1; D is perhaps TRBD1 (5 bases). The CDR3 runs to 15 residues. V dropped 6 bases and J dropped 1 base, with 15 bases sitting between them. The CDR3 sequence: CASSPRVAENTEAFF. The CDR3, as DNA: TGTGCCAGCAGCCCCAGGGTGGCAGAGAACACTGAAGCTTTCTTT.